A single sample gave rise to the 19 T cell receptor beta chains below, sequenced in a study of molecular identifiers for immune sequencing clone quantification. TCRdb ran MiXCR on the PCR reads and lists one entry per CDR3 protein. The sample records 20,000 to 30,000 distinct CDR3 sequences, about 15% being singletons. The specimen was naive CD8+ T cells from blood, with Jurkat cell RNA spiked in. Regarding subset: FACS-sorted CD8+CD4-CCR7+CD45RA+ naive T cells. The receptors originated from a human donor in good health. Some libraries in this study had Jurkat cell RNA spiked in.

This clonotype was recorded at least ten times. The chain couples TRBV4-1 to TRBJ2-1, with TRBD2 matching 9 bases. The germline V gene has CDR1 MGHRA and CDR2 YSYEKL. The CDR3 spans 19 residues. Trimming cost V 0 bases and J 7 bases; bases outside gene matches: 16. In DNA form, the CDR3 reads TGCGCCAGCAGCCAAGATCCAACTTTTAGCGGGGGCGGTGAGAATGAGCAGTTCTTC. Translating gives CASSQDPTFSGGGENEQFF.

Many counts were recorded for this clonotype. The rearrangement uses TRBV20-1 and TRBJ1-2, with D tentatively TRBD1 (5 bases). Trimming took 3 bases from V and 3 from J, leaving 8 bases between them. This CDR3 is built from 12 residues. From germline, CDR1 is DFQATT and CDR2 SNEGSKA (reference sequence). In nucleotides, the CDR3 is TGCAGTGCTAGTGGGGGGTACTATGGCTACACCTTC. It specifies CSASGGYYGYTF.

This clonotype was counted many times. The gene calls are TRBV7-9 and TRBJ1-1, with D unresolved. From germline, CDR1 is SEHNR and CDR2 FQNEAQ (reference sequence). Trimming removed 5 bases from V and 4 bases from J, with 8 bases in between. This CDR3 region has 12 residues. CDR3 residues: CASSRPGTEAFF. CDR3 nucleotides: TGTGCCAGCAGCCGCCCGGGCACTGAAGCTTTCTTT.

In the case of this clonotype: This sequence may be a read error, since a much larger clone differs from it by one base. The chain couples TRBV12-3 or TRBV12-4 to TRBJ2-1; the D gene is possibly TRBD2 (7 bases). The CDR3 covers 14 residues. The CDR3 DNA is TGTGCCGGCAGCCATACCTGGGGGGGGCAGGGGCAGTTCTTC. Its protein product is CAGSHTWGGQGQFF.

About this clonotype itself: Given a much more abundant clone one base away, this may be a read error. V and J are TRBV10-3 and TRBJ2-5; maybe TRBD1 (7 bases). V was cut by 6 bases and J by 0 bases, with 14 bases left in between. In germline, CDR1 is ENHRY, CDR2 SYGVKD. CDR3 size: 15 residues. The CDR3 bases are TGTGCCATCAGCGGGAGCAGGGGGTACCAAGAGACCCAGTACTTC. This gives the protein CAISGSRGYQETQYF.

The sample holds many counts of this clonotype. The CDR3 is CASSRIQETQYF. For the CDR3, the DNA is TGTGCCAGCAGCCGCATTCAAGAGACCCAGTACTTC. This chain uses TRBV3-1 with TRBJ2-5; D remains unclear. Germline V gene data show CDR1 as LGHDT and CDR2 as YNNKEL (reference sequence). There are 12 residues in the CDR3. The germline V and J ends were trimmed by 4 bases and 2 bases, with 5 bases remaining between them.

In this sample, this clonotype turned up many times. The chain combines TRBV27 with TRBJ2-5, with D unclear. In germline, CDR1 is MNHEY, CDR2 SMNVEV (reference sequence). V gave up 3 bases and J gave up 0 bases, with 8 bases separating them. This CDR3 is built from 14 residues. The CDR3, as DNA: TGTGCCAGCAGTTTTATGGGAAACCAAGAGACCCAGTACTTC. Amino acid sequence: CASSFMGNQETQYF.

In its sample, this clonotype was seen a few times. A much larger clone sits a single nucleotide away, making a read error possible. This chain joins TRBV9 and TRBJ2-6; TRBD1 might be the D (8 bases). The V end was cut by 3 bases, the J end by 4 bases, with 29 bases between. The V gene's germline CDR1 is SGDLS and CDR2 YYNGEE. The CDR3 is made up of 21 amino acids. CDR3 in amino acids: CASSEETGEGLSLRGANVLTF. Written as DNA, the CDR3 is TGTGCCAGCAGCGAGGAGACAGGGGAGGGGTTGTCATTGCGCGGGGCCAACGTCCTGACTTTC.

This clonotype ranks as medium-sized. The chain joins TRBV20-1 to TRBJ2-4, with D possibly called TRBD1 or TRBD2 (5 bases each). The germline V gene has CDR1 DFQATT and CDR2 SNEGSKA (reference sequence). V gave up 5 bases and J gave up 4 bases, with 21 bases separating them. The CDR3 length is 16 residues. This CDR3 reads CSAPTPGPTTKNIQYF. For the CDR3, the DNA is TGCAGTGCTCCGACACCGGGACCGACAACAAAAAACATTCAGTACTTC.

With regard to this clonotype: A read error may explain this, as a much larger clone is one base away. The rearrangement joins TRBV12-3 or TRBV12-4 to TRBJ1-6; D unresolved. The CDR3 contains 15 residues. CDR3: CASSSGPNYNPPLHF. The CDR3 DNA reads TGTGCCAGCAGTTCAGGACCGAACTATAATCCACCCCTCCACTTT.

Ten or more counts support this clonotype. The V and J genes are TRBV2 and TRBJ2-6; possibly TRBD2 for D (5 bases). The CDR3 is made up of 17 amino acids. The V end lost 5 bases, the J end lost 1 base, and 15 bases lay between the germline ends. Germline values: CDR1 SNHLY, CDR2 FYNNEI. CDR3 sequence (DNA): TGTGCCAGCAGTAACAGTGGCGGAGGATCTGGGGCCAACGTCCTGACTTTC. It translates to CASSNSGGGSGANVLTF.

Worth noting for this clonotype: Being one base from a much bigger clone, this may be a read error. The chain uses TRBV27 and TRBJ2-3; 10 nucleotides line up with TRBD2. CDR1 and CDR2 (germline): MNHEY, SMNVEV (reference sequence). The CDR3 runs to 15 residues. CDR3 coding DNA: TGTGCCGGCAGTCCCTGGACTAGCGGAACAGATACGCAGTATTTT. It translates to CAGSPWTSGTDTQYF.

This clonotype is termed medium-sized. The J gene is TRBJ2-7, the V gene TRBV29-1; D gene ambiguous. This CDR3 is 13 amino acids long. With 4 bases removed from V and 1 base from J, the gap between germline ends came to 11 bases. Germline loops: CDR1 SQVTM, CDR2 ANQGSEA. The CDR3 bases are TGCAGCGTTGTTTGGGTCGGGTCCTACGAGCAGTACTTC. Protein: CSVVWVGSYEQYF.

The chain employs TRBV12-3 or TRBV12-4 and TRBJ2-2, with D perhaps TRBD2 (5 bases). The CDR3 has 16 residues. V lost 5 bases and J 4 bases, leaving 17 bases between the germline ends. For the CDR3, the DNA is TGTGCCAGCAGTCCCGGGCCAACGGGGAGCACCGGGGAGCTGTTTTTT. Translation: CASSPGPTGSTGELFF.

CDR3 sequence: CASSLQIGDTQYF. In nucleotides, the CDR3 is TGTGCCAGCAGTTTACAAATAGGAGATACGCAGTATTTT. This sequence joins TRBV27 and TRBJ2-3; no reliable D call. V was cut by 2 bases and J by 5 bases, with 8 bases left in between. Germline CDR1 and CDR2: MNHEY and SMNVEV (reference sequence). The CDR3 covers 13 residues.

This clonotype has at least ten counts. The chain recombines TRBV7-9 with TRBJ1-1; tentatively, D is TRBD1 (5 bases). The CDR3 has 13 residues. V dropped 5 bases and J dropped 7 bases, with 14 bases sitting between them. Germline V gene lookup returns CDR1 SEHNR and CDR2 FQNEAQ (reference sequence). Here the CDR3 DNA reads TGTGCCAGCAGCCCAATAGGGGTGATTGAAGCTTTCTTT. As protein: CASSPIGVIEAFF.

Note on this clonotype: One end of the junction does not line up with germline, which may come from a read error. V is TRBV14 and J is TRBJ2-7; 8 nucleotides match TRBD1. In germline, CDR1 is SGHDN, CDR2 FVKESK. The CDR3 is made up of 15 amino acids. CDR3 coding DNA: TGTGTCAGCAGCCAGTATCAGGGGGCGGCCTACGAGCAGTACTTC. It codes for CVSSQYQGAAYEQYF.

This clonotype was counted a few times. This may stem from a read error, because a much larger clone lies one nucleotide away. The chain uses TRBV3-1 and TRBJ2-5; D gene unclear. CDR1 is LGHDT and CDR2 is YNNKEL in the germline V gene (reference sequence). The CDR3 length is 14 residues. V gave up 0 bases and J gave up 5 bases, with 10 bases separating them. This chain's CDR3 is CASSQEGRDETQYF. The CDR3 DNA reads as TGTGCCAGCAGCCAAGAGGGCCGCGACGAGACCCAGTACTTC.

Concerning this clonotype: A junction boundary mismatches the germline segment, possibly from a read error. CDR3 DNA: TGTGCCAGCAGCCATGTCGGACTAGCGGGGTACCATGAGACCCAGTACTTC. This gives the protein CASSHVGLAGYHETQYF. The chain combines TRBV3-1 with TRBJ2-5; 12 positions agree with TRBD2. Germline V lookup: CDR1 LGHDT, CDR2 YNNKEL (reference sequence). This CDR3 spans 17 amino acids.